The T cell receptor beta chain under discussion was sequenced for a study of shared clonotypes between healthy human individuals. Study-wide findings and caveats: Inspection by rarefaction showed sorted-subset sequencing to be incomplete despite large depth. Sampling used blood alone; tissue repertoires probably differ.

CDR1 MNHEY and CDR2 SMNVEV come from the germline V gene (reference sequence). The CDR3 covers 14 residues. Trimming left V 5 bases short and J 3 bases short, with 13 bases between. Only Caucasian adults living in Nashville, Tennessee made up the donor group. A word on this clone: The antigen remains unidentified.

Libraries were prepared by immunoSEQ multiplex PCR; TCRdb keeps only in-frame clonotypes and omits some of them. This sample has a few hundred thousand clones, with around 87% found just once. This clonotype was obtained from a man between 18 and 35 years old in good health. Sequenced: memory CD8+ T cells sorted from blood. Subset described: CD45RO+ cells pooled with CCR7-negative TemRA cells. The chain recombines TRBV27 with TRBJ1-2, with a weak D call TRBD1 (6 bases). CDR3 sequence (DNA): TGTGCCAGCAGTCTTCTGGGGGGCGACTATGGCTACACCTTC. It yields the protein CASSLLGGDYGYTF.